This T cell receptor (beta chain) was captured by sequencing in a study of T cells in Graves' hyperthyroidism and ophthalmopathy. There are many counts of this clonotype. The antigen is not known. The length of the CDR3 is 13 residues. The V end lost 0 bases, the J end lost 4 bases, and 6 bases lay between the germline ends. CDR1 and CDR2 (germline): SGHKS, YYEKEE (reference sequence). The study, taken as a whole, reports: Ophthalmopathy was told apart from stable hyperthyroidism by a 13 V-J model.

The CDR3 regions of TCR beta were amplified from RNA transcripts. The primer set for the first-round RT-PCR of the TCR CDR3 was HTBI. From the multiplex PCR reads, TCRdb called clonotypes with MiXCR, one entry per CDR3 protein. This table has fewer than 350,000 distinct CDR3 sequences, 15% to 20% appearing once. Sequenced input: blood. The chain carries TRBV5-5 and TRBJ2-3; D might be TRBD2 (5 bases). The origin of this receptor is a woman between 35 and 50 years old with Graves' ophthalmopathy. Here the CDR3 DNA reads TGTGCCAGCAGCTTGGGAGGGCCAGATACGCAGTATTTT. It yields the protein CASSLGGPDTQYF.